This T cell receptor (beta chain) stems from a study of post-analysis software for immune sequencing data. Study details: Progressive-relapsing, secondary progressive and relapsing-remitting multiple sclerosis were among the disease courses included. Whole-study results and caveats: Patients carried roughly 5 TRBV segments more frequently than controls did, and TRBV5-6, TRBV5-1 and TRBV20-1 were among them.

TCR beta cDNA libraries included unique molecular identifiers. One entry per CDR3 protein, called by TCRdb with MiXCR from the PCR reads. The sample includes about 430,000 distinct CDR3 sequences, approximately 38% seen only once; the top ten take 6.5% to 8%. This clonotype was counted many times. Its matching antigen is unknown. The CDR3 has 12 amino acids. Germline lookup yields CDR1 DFQATT and CDR2 SNEGSKA (reference sequence). The V end was cut by 5 bases, the J end by 2 bases, with 9 bases between. This sequence originates from a girl aged 2 to 9 with multiple sclerosis. Sequenced input: blood. This sequence joins TRBV20-1 and TRBJ2-5; tentatively, D is TRBD2 (5 bases). The CDR3 loop is CSARRSQETQYF. As DNA, the CDR3 is TGCAGTGCTCGGAGGTCACAAGAGACCCAGTACTTC.